The next 25 T cell receptor beta chains were all read from a single sample in a study of neurological immune-mediated disorders. TCRdb redid the calling of the 5' RACE reads with MiXCR, one entry per CDR3 protein. The data contain under 70,000 distinct CDR3 sequences, roughly 5.5% of them singletons. Sequenced sample: PBMCs. These receptors all come from a woman in her thirties with multiple sclerosis.

This clonotype came up many times. The rearrangement joins TRBV29-1 to TRBJ2-1; D assignment may be TRBD1 or TRBD2 (6 bases each). This CDR3 has 16 residues. The germline V gene has CDR1 SQVTM and CDR2 ANQGSEA. V was cut by 6 bases and J by 2 bases, with 20 bases left in between. CDR3 nucleotides: TGCAGCGTCCTAGGACTACTAGCAGGGGCCTACAATGAGCAGTTCTTC. Its translation is CSVLGLLAGAYNEQFF.

The chain couples TRBV20-1 to TRBJ2-1, with 9 nucleotides matching TRBD2. Germline trimming cut 6 bases from V and 8 bases from J; bases unmatched to any gene: 14. Germline assignment: CDR1 DFQATT and CDR2 SNEGSKA (reference sequence). This CDR3 has 15 amino acids. CDR3 protein: CSAIPAGGRDDEQFF. The DNA of the CDR3 is TGCAGTGCGATTCCAGCGGGGGGTCGGGACGATGAGCAGTTCTTC.

In this sample, this clonotype turned up many times. The CDR3 region has the DNA TGTGCCAGCAGCTTGGGACAGGGCTTCGGCTACACCTTC. Encoded protein: CASSLGQGFGYTF. The V and J genes are TRBV12-3 or TRBV12-4 and TRBJ1-2; 9 bases align to TRBD1. V lost 6 bases, J lost 8 bases, and 7 bases stayed unmatched. The CDR3 covers 13 residues.

This clonotype occurred a few times. The V and J genes are TRBV21-1 and TRBJ1-2; the DNA was not compared with TRBD1, the D call given in the table. TRBV21-1 is flagged as a pseudogene. The CDR3 length is 16 residues. CDR3 sequence: CASSKARRAKRVSYTF. DNA of the CDR3: TGTGCCAGCAGCAAAGCCCGCCGGGCAAAAAGAGTTAGCTACACCTTC.

This clonotype was found many times. The rearrangement joins TRBV27 to TRBJ1-1; D may be TRBD1 (6 bases). CDR3 size: 11 residues. Germline V gives CDR1 MNHEY, CDR2 SMNVEV (reference sequence). V was cut by 9 bases and J by 1 base, with 6 bases left in between. The CDR3 nucleotides read TGTGCCAGGGGACAGAACACTGAAGCTTTCTTT. Amino acid sequence: CARGQNTEAFF.

This clonotype has at least ten counts. V usage is TRBV5-1 and J usage is TRBJ2-1; 8 bases line up with TRBD1. The ends lost 4 bases at V and 6 bases at J; junction bases unmatched: 12. The germline gives CDR1 SGHRS, CDR2 YFSETQ. This CDR3 has 16 residues. For the CDR3, the DNA is TGCGCCAGCAGCCCCAGCACGACAGGGGTGGGCAATGAGCAGTTCTTC. Its translation: CASSPSTTGVGNEQFF.

This clonotype appeared many times. The chain combines TRBV30 with TRBJ1-5; D ambiguous. Trimming shortened V by 1 base and J by 3 bases, and 7 bases separated the two germline ends. CDR1 and CDR2 from the germline V gene are GTSNPN and SVGIG (reference sequence). This CDR3 has 13 amino acids. In nucleotides, the CDR3 is TGTGCCTGGAGTGCCCACCCCAATCAGCCCCAGCATTTT. Protein: CAWSAHPNQPQHF.

This clonotype was recorded many times. V is TRBV5-1 and J is TRBJ2-3; 10 nucleotides match TRBD2. This CDR3 spans 15 amino acids. The trim removed 2 bases at V and 5 bases at J, leaving 5 bases unmatched. In germline, CDR1 is SGHRS, CDR2 YFSETQ. In nucleotides, the CDR3 is TGCGCCAGCAGCTTACAGCGGGGGGGGCTAGATACGCAGTATTTT. Protein: CASSLQRGGLDTQYF.

This clonotype was seen at least ten times. The gene calls are TRBV5-1 and TRBJ1-1; D is unclear. The CDR3 is made up of 15 amino acids. Looked up from germline, CDR1 is SGHRS and CDR2 is YFSETQ. Trimming stripped 2 bases from V and 2 bases from J, with 13 bases between. CDR3 amino acids: CASSFQAQRNTEAFF. The DNA for the CDR3 is TGCGCCAGCAGCTTTCAGGCCCAGCGAAACACTGAAGCTTTCTTT.

This clonotype was observed many times. The chain links TRBV7-2 to TRBJ1-4; tentatively, D is TRBD1 (5 bases). The V end was cut by 3 bases, the J end by 7 bases, with 18 bases between. Germline CDR1 and CDR2: SGHTA and FQGNSA. The CDR3 covers 16 residues. CDR3 loop: CASSFPGRDRGEKLFF. In nucleotides, the CDR3 is TGTGCCAGCAGCTTCCCTGGCAGGGACCGGGGTGAAAAACTGTTTTTT.

Concerning this clonotype itself: This clone may be a read error of a much larger clone one base away. The chain links TRBV2 to TRBJ1-5; D might be TRBD1 (6 bases). The V gene lost 6 bases and the J gene lost 8 bases, with 29 bases spanning the gap. Germline V gene sequence: CDR1 SNHLY, CDR2 FYNNEI. The CDR3 is made up of 18 amino acids. This CDR3 is CASRPAGRQGNLGKPQHF. CDR3 in DNA: TGTGCCAGCAGACCAGCCGGTCGGCAGGGGAACCTTGGGAAGCCCCAGCATTTT.

In its sample, this clonotype was seen many times. The genes are TRBV11-2 and TRBJ2-1, with 7 bases identical to TRBD2. The CDR3 is 15 amino acids. V dropped 1 base and J dropped 7; count of bases not matched to a gene: 7. Germline V gene sequence: CDR1 SGHAT, CDR2 FQNNGV. The DNA for the CDR3 is TGTGCCAGCAGCTTAGCCCCTAGCGGATGGAATGAGCAGTTCTTC. It encodes CASSLAPSGWNEQFF. The whole variable domain, filled in from reference TRBV11-2 and TRBJ2-1, reads EAGVAQSPRYKIIEKRQSVAFWCNPISGHATLYWYQQILGQGPKLLIQFQNNGVVDDSQLPKDRFSAERLKGVDSTLKIQPAKLEDSAVYLCASSLAPSGWNEQFFGPGTRLTVL.

This clonotype was picked up many times. The genes are TRBV20-1 and TRBJ2-3; 7 nucleotides align to TRBD1. CDR1 is DFQATT and CDR2 is SNEGSKA in the germline V gene (reference sequence). J gave up 0 bases and V 6 bases, and 9 bases lay outside the gene matches. CDR3 length: 15 amino acids. The CDR3 region has the DNA TGCAGTGCCACAGGGGACACTTCTAGCACAGATACGCAGTATTTT. As protein: CSATGDTSSTDTQYF.

The chain recombines TRBV6-5 with TRBJ2-2; TRBD1 matches 11 bases. The germline gives CDR1 MNHEY, CDR2 SVGAGI. J was trimmed by 8 bases and V by 6 bases; bases with no gene match: 11. This CDR3 is built from 16 residues. CDR3 protein: CASSSRDRGTSGELFF. The CDR3 region has the DNA TGTGCCAGCAGCTCCCGGGACAGGGGGACCTCTGGGGAGCTGTTTTTT.

Only a few counts were recorded for this clonotype. The CDR3 loop is CASSLGQPLYGYTF. CDR3 sequence (DNA): TGCGCCAGCAGCTTGGGACAGCCGCTCTATGGCTACACCTTC. The rearrangement links TRBV5-1 to TRBJ1-2, with a tentative D call TRBD1 (5 bases). Trimming left V 0 bases short and J 4 bases short, with 10 bases between. The CDR3 runs 14 residues. Germline V gene data show CDR1 as SGHRS and CDR2 as YFSETQ.

This clonotype was counted many times. The chain couples TRBV5-1 to TRBJ2-7; 7 nucleotides match TRBD1. The CDR3 is made up of 13 amino acids. The V segment lost 8 bases and the J segment 0 bases; nucleotides outside the gene matches: 5. Germline V gives CDR1 SGHRS, CDR2 YFSETQ. In nucleotides, the CDR3 is TGCGCCAGTCAGGGGGACAGCTCCTACGAGCAGTACTTC. Protein: CASQGDSSYEQYF. Drawing the rest from reference TRBV5-1 and TRBJ2-7, the complete variable domain is KAGVTQTPRYLIKTRGQQVTLSCSPISGHRSVSWYQQTPGQGLQFLFEYFSETQRNKGNFPGRFSGRQFSNSRSEMNVSTLELGDSALYLCASQGDSSYEQYFGPGTRLTVT.

At least ten counts were recorded for this clonotype. J is TRBJ1-1 and V is TRBV7-9, with D possibly matching TRBD1 (5 bases). Germline V CDR1 and CDR2: SEHNR, FQNEAQ (reference sequence). The CDR3 has 14 residues. The V end lost 0 bases, the J end lost 0 bases, and 5 bases lay between the germline ends. The CDR3 is CASSLAGVNTEAFF. The CDR3 DNA sequence: TGTGCCAGCAGCTTAGCGGGGGTGAACACTGAAGCTTTCTTT.

This clonotype was found many times. CDR3 in amino acids: CASTDRGSRQFF. The CDR3 nucleotides are TGTGCCAGCACCGACAGGGGGTCGCGGCAGTTCTTC. V gene TRBV12-3 or TRBV12-4 combines with J gene TRBJ2-1; 9 bases are a match to TRBD1. J gave up 12 bases and V 7 bases, and 7 bases lay outside the gene matches. The CDR3 runs 12 residues.

The gene calls are TRBV6-1 and TRBJ2-7, with a tentative D call TRBD1 (6 bases). The CDR3 contains 12 residues. Germline loops: CDR1 MNHNS, CDR2 SASEGT. V lost 2 bases and J lost 7, with 9 bases in between. The CDR3 coding sequence is TGTGCCAGCAGTGAAAGGGGGACAGAGCAGTACTTC. Protein product: CASSERGTEQYF.

This clonotype is medium-sized within its sample. The chain uses TRBV29-1 and TRBJ2-3, with 13 nucleotides matching TRBD2. With 6 bases clipped from V and 4 bases from J, the junction kept 4 bases outside the gene matches. The CDR3 totals 14 residues. Germline CDR1 reads SQVTM; CDR2 reads ANQGSEA. In nucleotides, the CDR3 is TGCAGCGTGGCTGGACTAGCGGGGGCAGATACGCAGTATTTT. Its translation is CSVAGLAGADTQYF.

This clonotype occurred many times. The genes are TRBV3-1 and TRBJ1-1, with D uncertain. Germline V lookup: CDR1 LGHDT, CDR2 YNNKEL (reference sequence). Trimming removed 1 base at V and 1 base at J, with 10 bases between. The CDR3 spans 15 residues. The CDR3, as DNA: TGTGCCAGCAGCCAAGCCTGGGGAGGGAACACTGAAGCTTTCTTT. This translates into CASSQAWGGNTEAFF.

This clonotype was counted a few times. This could be a read error, since a much larger clone is one nucleotide away. The V gene is TRBV3-1, the J gene TRBJ1-2; the match to TRBD1 covers 7 bases. Per germline, CDR1 LGHDT and CDR2 YNNKEL (reference sequence). V gave up 5 bases and J gave up 1 base; unmatched junction bases: 7. There are 15 residues in the CDR3. The CDR3 spells CASSAPGQNNYGYTF. In DNA form, the CDR3 reads TGTGCCAGCAGCGCACCGGGACAGAATAACTATGGCTACACCTTC.

J is TRBJ1-1 and V is TRBV3-1, with a tentative D call TRBD1 (6 bases). CDR3 length: 17 residues. Trimming stripped 2 bases from V and 2 bases from J, with 18 bases between. Per germline, CDR1 LGHDT and CDR2 YNNKEL (reference sequence). The DNA of the CDR3 is TGTGCCAGCAGCCAACGGACACGGGGGGCGGTAAACACTGAAGCTTTCTTT. Amino acid sequence: CASSQRTRGAVNTEAFF.

This clonotype was found many times. The chain recombines TRBV5-6 with TRBJ2-1; D unclear. Per the germline V gene, CDR1 is SGHDT and CDR2 is YYEEEE. CDR3 length: 13 residues. V shed 1 base and J shed 0 bases, with 2 bases lying between them. DNA of the CDR3: TGTGCCAGCAGCTTGTACTCCTACAATGAGCAGTTCTTC. It encodes CASSLYSYNEQFF. Based on the CDR3 plus reference TRBV5-6 and TRBJ2-1, the full variable domain is DAGVTQSPTHLIKTRGQQVTLRCSPKSGHDTVSWYQQALGQGPQFIFQYYEEEERQRGNFPDRFSGHQFPNYSSELNVNALLLGDSALYLCASSLYSYNEQFFGPGTRLTVL.

This clonotype was detected many times. This chain uses TRBV3-1 with TRBJ2-5, with 8 bases that match TRBD2. There are 17 residues in the CDR3. Losses at the gene ends were 3 bases for V and 5 bases for J; bases not matched to a gene: 14. Germline CDR1 LGHDT, CDR2 YNNKEL (reference sequence). In DNA, the CDR3 is TGTGCCAGCAGCCACCAGTCTCGGGGGGGCCCTCGTGAGACCCAGTACTTC. Its protein product is CASSHQSRGGPRETQYF.